These T cell receptor beta chains were read from a single sample in a study of T cell responses to AZD1222 COVID-19 vaccine. The data were produced by immunoSEQ multiplex PCR, yet TCRdb's version contains in-frame clones alone and is incomplete. The top ten clones hold around 5.9% of a sample with about 84,000 clones, just over 85% of them seen once. Sequenced material: peripheral blood, taken 28 days after the second AZD1222 dose. The origin of the receptors is an adult who received the AZD1222 COVID-19 vaccine. The CDR3 runs from the conserved cysteine through the conserved F or W. A D gene is named only where the DNA matches it firmly.

v_gene,j_gene,d_gene,CDR3aa
TRBV5-1,TRBJ1-1,NA,CASSLGLINTEAFF
TRBV5-1,TRBJ1-3,NA,CASSLPGAGAGNTIYF
TRBV2,TRBJ2-1,NA,CASSSGTWNEQFF
TRBV28,TRBJ2-2,TRBD1,CASSSPGQGFTGELFF
TRBV27,TRBJ2-1,TRBD1,CASSLLQGAGEQFF
TRBV28,TRBJ2-7,NA,CASTPGAPTYEQYF
TRBV28,TRBJ2-7,NA,CASSAQGWQSYEQYF
TRBV19,TRBJ1-1,TRBD1,CASSTYRGQGTEAFF
TRBV10-1,TRBJ2-5,TRBD2,CASSDGGAGETQYF
TRBV4-1,TRBJ2-7,NA,CASSQRNSYEQYF
TRBV6-5,TRBJ2-7,NA,CASRDSGVYEQYF
TRBV28,TRBJ1-1,NA,CASSYDRVGTEAFF
TRBV7-2,TRBJ2-6,NA,CASSTQSSGANVLTF
TRBV20-1,TRBJ1-1,NA,CSASSGVTEAFF
TRBV7-2,TRBJ1-4,NA,CASSHGGAPSTNEKLFF
TRBV6-1,TRBJ1-2,NA,CASSWQPEGYTF
TRBV5-1,TRBJ1-1,TRBD1,CASSPGTGGGTEAFF
TRBV11-2,TRBJ2-5,NA,CASSSLETQYF
TRBV6-6,TRBJ2-7,TRBD2,CVSSSPTSGRGEQYF
TRBV3-1/TRBV3-2,TRBJ2-3,NA,CASSHRTQPFTDTQYF
TRBV15,TRBJ1-2,NA,CATSRDTDPQGADGYTF
TRBV27,TRBJ1-4,NA,CASSSREGEKLFF
TRBV10-3,TRBJ1-2,NA,CAISESASPMSYTF
TRBV27,TRBJ2-2,NA,CASTRGTRSTGELFF
TRBV6-2/TRBV6-3,TRBJ2-7,NA,CASSYSGARGYEQYF
TRBV5-1,TRBJ2-7,NA,CASSLGGYEQYF
TRBV10-3,TRBJ1-3,NA,CAAGRIDSGNTIYF
TRBV3-1/TRBV3-2,TRBJ1-1,NA,CASSQDLTPPDTEAFF
TRBV9,TRBJ1-2,TRBD1,CASSPRLSGTGGIYTF
TRBV5-1,TRBJ1-5,TRBD1,CASSPSGTGANQPQHF
TRBV14,TRBJ2-2,NA,CASSQERPGAGTGELFF
TRBV19,TRBJ1-1,NA,CASSITPVTEAFF
TRBV10-3,TRBJ2-5,NA,CAISTGASAQETQYF
TRBV2,TRBJ2-5,NA,CASRFAETQYF
TRBV7-3,TRBJ2-2,NA,CASSLWQGNTGELFF
TRBV28,TRBJ2-7,TRBD2,CASSSQGSGSYEQYF
TRBV28,TRBJ2-7,NA,CASRSYGTALRQYF
TRBV2,TRBJ2-3,NA,CASRALGDTQYF
TRBV3-1/TRBV3-2,TRBJ1-6,TRBD1,CASSQEQGARPLHF
TRBV6-5,TRBJ1-3,NA,CASRTGENTIYF
TRBV7-2,TRBJ1-6,NA,CASSLTGTGNSPLHF
TRBV6-2/TRBV6-3,TRBJ1-5,NA,CASSWGGSGNQPQHF
TRBV20-1,TRBJ1-5,NA,CSASTGQTLVGPQHF